These 22 T cell receptor beta chains were all obtained from the same sample, sequenced in a study of OX40 agonist ivuxolimab in advanced cancers. Sequenced by immunoSEQ multiplex PCR; TCRdb stores in-frame clones only, minus some. Of roughly 86,000 clones in the sample, roughly 85% were seen once. The sequenced sample was CD4+ or CD8+ T cells sorted from blood, obtained in a trial of the OX40 agonist ivuxolimab. Source of these receptors: an adult with an advanced solid tumor such as melanoma, head and neck, liver or kidney cancer.

The rearrangement links TRBV5-1 to TRBJ2-3, with 12 bases aligning to TRBD2. This CDR3 spans 16 amino acids. Germline assignment: CDR1 SGHRS and CDR2 YFSETQ. V was pared by 3 bases and J by 6 bases, with 8 bases of the junction left unmatched. CDR3 bases: TGCGCCAGCAGCTCCCGACTAGCGGGGGCAGCGGATACGCAGTATTTT. Amino acids: CASSSRLAGAADTQYF.

Only one count was recorded for this clone. This CDR3 is CASSQERYGGYTF. The CDR3 DNA reads as TGCGCCAGCAGCCAAGAAAGATATGGTGGCTACACCTTC. The chain combines TRBV4-3 with TRBJ1-2, with D unclear. The V end was cut by 0 bases, the J end by 7 bases, with 9 bases between. The CDR3 consists of 13 residues. Per the germline V gene, CDR1 is LGHNA and CDR2 is YSLEER.

This clone appeared a single time. V is TRBV7-2 and J is TRBJ1-3; D gene unclear. The CDR3 has 14 amino acids. Germline assignment: CDR1 SGHTA and CDR2 FQGNSA. V was shortened by 7 bases and J by 1 base, with 11 bases between the two germline ends. The CDR3 loop reads CASTSTASGNTIYF. The CDR3 coding sequence is TGTGCCAGCACTTCTACTGCGTCTGGAAACACCATATATTTT.

V is TRBV4-1 and J is TRBJ1-5; D is ambiguous. Trimming stripped 1 base from V and 3 bases from J, with 16 bases between. CDR3 length: 17 residues. Germline V CDR1 and CDR2: MGHRA, YSYEKL. CDR3 residues: CASSQVGTWADNQPQHF. The DNA of the CDR3 is TGCGCCAGCAGCCAAGTGGGCACTTGGGCAGACAATCAGCCCCAGCATTTT.

This clone has just one count. The chain recombines TRBV11-2 with TRBJ2-1; 7 positions match TRBD1. V lost 5 bases to trimming and J lost 9 bases; unmatched junction nucleotides: 4. The CDR3 covers 12 residues. CDR1 and CDR2 from the germline V gene are SGHAT and FQNNGV. CDR3 nucleotides: TGTGCCAGCAGCGGACAGGTAAGTGAGCAGTTCTTC. Encoded protein: CASSGQVSEQFF.

This clone was observed a handful of times. This chain uses TRBV6-1 with TRBJ1-2; 12 positions match TRBD1. The junction had 7 bases not matched to a gene; V was cut back by 7 bases and J by 7 bases. The CDR3 contains 14 residues. Germline-derived CDR1 and CDR2 are MNHNS and SASEGT. The CDR3: CASTGTGGRGGYTF. The CDR3 bases are TGTGCCAGCACCGGGACAGGGGGCAGAGGTGGCTACACCTTC.

This clone was seen a handful of times. The rearrangement links TRBV7-6 to TRBJ2-3, with D possibly being TRBD2 (7 bases). Germline V CDR1 and CDR2: SGHVS, FNYEAQ. The CDR3 loop spans 15 amino acids. The V end was cut by 5 bases, the J end by 3 bases, with 15 bases between. Written as DNA, the CDR3 is TGTGCCAGCAGCCCAGAGGGGGGGGTGACAGATACGCAGTATTTT. Translation: CASSPEGGVTDTQYF.

In this sample, this clone turned up once. The V and J genes are TRBV5-1 and TRBJ2-4, with 10 bases matching TRBD2. CDR1 and CDR2 from the germline V gene are SGHRS and YFSETQ. The CDR3 totals 16 residues. V shed 2 bases, J shed 2 bases, and the junction held 4 bases outside the gene matches. The CDR3 DNA is TGCGCCAGCAGCTTCGGAGCGGGAGGGTCCAAAAACATTCAGTACTTC. This gives the protein CASSFGAGGSKNIQYF. The entire variable domain, with the rest obtained from reference TRBV5-1 and TRBJ2-4, is as follows: KAGVTQTPRYLIKTRGQQVTLSCSPISGHRSVSWYQQTPGQGLQFLFEYFSETQRNKGNFPGRFSGRQFSNSRSEMNVSTLELGDSALYLCASSFGAGGSKNIQYFGAGTRLSVL.

This chain joins TRBV18 and TRBJ2-1; TRBD1 matches 10 bases. The CDR3 runs to 15 residues. The germline V gene encodes CDR1 KGHSH and CDR2 LQKENI. V trimming: 4 bases; J trimming: 4 bases; junction bases outside the gene matches: 4. CDR3 region: CASSLGQGVYNEQFF. The CDR3, as DNA: TGTGCCAGCTCACTCGGACAGGGGGTTTACAATGAGCAGTTCTTC.

This clone was observed a single time. This chain links TRBV28 with TRBJ1-2; TRBD1 aligns across 9 bases. The V segment lost 4 bases and the J segment 5 bases; nucleotides outside the gene matches: 8. Germline V gene data show CDR1 as MDHEN and CDR2 as SYDVKM. The CDR3 has 15 residues. CDR3 nucleotides: TGTGCCAGCAGTTCCCTGGACAGGGGATCGTATGGCTACACCTTC. Its protein is CASSSLDRGSYGYTF.

A single count supports this clone. The chain links TRBV28 to TRBJ2-5, with D tentatively TRBD1 or TRBD2 (6 bases each). The CDR3 consists of 15 residues. Germline V gene data show CDR1 as MDHEN and CDR2 as SYDVKM. V shed 6 bases and J shed 5 bases, with 19 bases lying between them. CDR3 sequence: CASRHGGGAVETQYF. The CDR3 DNA follows: TGTGCCAGCAGACACGGAGGGGGAGCAGTGGAGACCCAGTACTTC. The whole variable domain, filled in from reference TRBV28 and TRBJ2-5, reads DVKVTQSSRYLVKRTGEKVFLECVQDMDHENMFWYRQDPGLGLRLIYFSYDVKMKEKGDIPEGYSVSREKKERFSLILESASTNQTSMYLCASRHGGGAVETQYFGPGTRLLVL.

This clone has more than one count but fewer than ten. This chain joins TRBV5-1 and TRBJ1-1; D ambiguous. V was shortened by 0 bases and J by 1 base, with 4 bases between the two germline ends. Germline lookup yields CDR1 SGHRS and CDR2 YFSETQ. The CDR3 runs 13 residues. The CDR3 DNA sequence: TGCGCCAGCAGCTTGGATCCGAACACTGAAGCTTTCTTT. Amino acids: CASSLDPNTEAFF.

The chain employs TRBV14 and TRBJ1-2; the D is unclear. Trimming removed 0 bases at V and 8 bases at J, with 10 bases between. Per germline, CDR1 SGHDN and CDR2 FVKESK. The CDR3 covers 13 residues. The CDR3 nucleotides read TGTGCCAGCAGCCAAGACCAACAGTGGGGCTACACCTTC. Translation gives CASSQDQQWGYTF.

This chain uses TRBV25-1 with TRBJ2-7; D may be TRBD1 (7 bases). V shed 5 bases and J shed 6 bases, with 14 bases lying between them. Germline CDR1 and CDR2: MGHDK and SYGVNS. The CDR3 sequence is 13 residues long. CDR3 sequence reads: CASSLGQGGEQYF. The DNA of the CDR3 is TGTGCCAGCAGTTTGGGGCAGGGGGGCGAGCAGTACTTC.

This chain uses TRBV7-6 with TRBJ2-3; 7 bases match TRBD1. Germline V gene lookup returns CDR1 SGHVS and CDR2 FNYEAQ. The CDR3 is made up of 18 amino acids. The V gene end was trimmed by 2 bases and the J gene end by 0 bases; junction bases not matched to a gene: 11. The CDR3 DNA is TGTGCCAGCAGCTTACCCCGGACAGGAGAAACTAGCACAGATACGCAGTATTTT. Encoded protein: CASSLPRTGETSTDTQYF.

V is TRBV25-1 and J is TRBJ2-5; 7 bases are shared with TRBD1. Germline CDR1 and CDR2: MGHDK and SYGVNS. The ends lost 6 bases at V and 2 bases at J; junction bases unmatched: 6. The CDR3 length is 14 residues. For the CDR3, the DNA is TGTGCCAGCAGCCCGGGACAGCCACAAGAGACCCAGTACTTC. As protein: CASSPGQPQETQYF.

This chain links TRBV25-1 with TRBJ1-1; D is unclear. V lost 0 bases and J 5 bases, leaving 10 bases between the germline ends. Germline CDR1 MGHDK, CDR2 SYGVNS. The CDR3 extends over 14 amino acids. CDR3 protein: CASSEYAGRTEAFF. For the CDR3, the DNA is TGTGCCAGCAGTGAATATGCGGGCAGGACTGAAGCTTTCTTT.

The genes are TRBV6-1 and TRBJ1-1; no clear D. Trimming took off 4 bases at V and 1 base at J, with 10 bases between the two ends. Germline values: CDR1 MNHNS, CDR2 SASEGT. The CDR3 is 14 residues long. The CDR3 bases are TGTGCCAGCAGTGCTTTTGAGGGGAACACTGAAGCTTTCTTT. Amino acid sequence: CASSAFEGNTEAFF.

V is TRBV27 and J is TRBJ1-5; D gene uncertain. Germline CDR1 is MNHEY and CDR2 is SMNVEV (reference sequence). This CDR3 contains 9 residues. V lost 10 bases and J 9 bases, leaving 7 bases between the germline ends. CDR3 DNA sequence: TGTGCCACCACGGGGCCCCAGCATTTT. It is translated as CATTGPQHF.

This chain uses TRBV7-3 with TRBJ2-7; D gene unclear. CDR1 and CDR2 from the germline V gene are SGHTA and FQGTGA. The V end lost 1 base, the J end lost 6 bases, and 10 bases lay between the germline ends. The CDR3 is made up of 13 amino acids. The CDR3 DNA sequence: TGTGCCAGCAGCTTAATGGCTTCCCTCGAGCAGTACTTC. Amino acid sequence: CASSLMASLEQYF.

Sample share makes this clone medium-sized. This chain joins TRBV19 and TRBJ2-3, with 8 positions matching TRBD1. Germline CDR1 LNHDA, CDR2 SQIVND (reference sequence). CDR3 length: 16 amino acids. V shed 6 bases, J shed 2 bases, and the junction held 10 bases outside the gene matches. CDR3: CASSMTGAGTTDTQYF. CDR3 nucleotide sequence: TGTGCCAGTAGCATGACAGGGGCCGGGACCACAGATACGCAGTATTTT. Complete variable domain (other parts from reference TRBV19 and TRBJ2-3): DGGITQSPKYLFRKEGQNVTLSCEQNLNHDAMYWYRQDPGQGLRLIYYSQIVNDFQKGDIAEGYSVSREKKESFPLTVTSAQKNPTAFYLCASSMTGAGTTDTQYFGPGTRLTVL.

The gene calls are TRBV4-1 and TRBJ1-5, with 8 bases fitting TRBD1. CDR1 and CDR2 from the germline V gene are MGHRA and YSYEKL. Trimming at V came to 5 bases and at J to 5 bases, leaving 8 bases not matched to a gene. This CDR3 is built from 15 residues. The CDR3 reads CASSTRQGNDQPQHF. The CDR3 region has the DNA TGCGCCAGCAGCACCCGACAGGGGAACGATCAGCCCCAGCATTTT.